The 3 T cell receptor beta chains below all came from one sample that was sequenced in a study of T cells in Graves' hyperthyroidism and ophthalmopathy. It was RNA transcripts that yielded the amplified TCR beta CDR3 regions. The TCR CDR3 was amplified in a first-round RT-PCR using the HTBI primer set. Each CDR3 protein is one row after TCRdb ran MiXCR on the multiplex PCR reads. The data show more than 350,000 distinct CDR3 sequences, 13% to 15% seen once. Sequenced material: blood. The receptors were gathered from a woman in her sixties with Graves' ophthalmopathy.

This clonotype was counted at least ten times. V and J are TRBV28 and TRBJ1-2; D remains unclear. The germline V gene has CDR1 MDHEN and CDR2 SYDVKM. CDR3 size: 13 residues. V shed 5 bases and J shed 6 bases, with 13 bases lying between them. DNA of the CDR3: TGTGCCAGCAGTCCCGGCGGGGTCCATGGCTACACCTTC. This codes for CASSPGGVHGYTF.

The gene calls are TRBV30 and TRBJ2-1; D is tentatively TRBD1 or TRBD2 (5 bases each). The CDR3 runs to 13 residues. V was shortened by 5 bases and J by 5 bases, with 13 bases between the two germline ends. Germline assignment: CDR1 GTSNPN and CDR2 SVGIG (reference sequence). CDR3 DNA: TGTGCCTGGGCCCGGGGACCTAACAATGAGCAGTTCTTC. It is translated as CAWARGPNNEQFF.

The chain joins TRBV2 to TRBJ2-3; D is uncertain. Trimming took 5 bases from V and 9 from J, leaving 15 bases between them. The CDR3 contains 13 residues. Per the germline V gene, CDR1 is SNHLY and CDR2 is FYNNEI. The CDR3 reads CASSFQPSLTQYF. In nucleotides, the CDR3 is TGTGCCAGCAGTTTTCAGCCGTCCCTCACGCAGTATTTT.